Below are 13 T cell receptor beta chains sequenced from a single sample in a study of cytomegalovirus exposure and HLA in healthy donors. Researchers ran the PCR with 60 Vbeta and 13 Jbeta primers. The repertoire was sequenced with immunoSEQ multiplex PCR; TCRdb's copy has only in-frame clones and lacks some. The repertoire holds 150,000 to 200,000 clones, with 78% as singletons. The source material was PBMCs. The receptors here all came from a female donor in good health and CMV-seronegative.

This clone was detected only a few times. At one end the junction does not follow the germline gene, possibly because of a read error. This chain links TRBV7-9 with TRBJ2-3; TRBD2 matches at 7 bases. This CDR3 is 16 amino acids long. The V gene's germline CDR1 is SEHNR and CDR2 FQNEAQ (reference sequence). DNA of the CDR3: TGTTCCAGCAGCTTAGTGGGAGGGATTGACACAGATACGCAGTATTTT. Translated: CSSSLVGGIDTDTQYF.

The J gene is TRBJ2-3, the V gene TRBV6-1; 9 bases agree with TRBD1. The J segment lost 10 bases and the V segment lost 1 base, leaving 6 bases of the junction unmatched. This CDR3 is 14 amino acids long. Germline V lookup: CDR1 MNHNS, CDR2 SASEGT. The CDR3 nucleotides are TGTGCCAGCAGTGAAGGGGGACAGGGAATCGCGCAGTATTTT. Protein: CASSEGGQGIAQYF.

The V and J genes are TRBV19 and TRBJ1-5; 8 nucleotides align to TRBD1. Germline CDR1 and CDR2: LNHDA and SQIVND (reference sequence). V shed 6 bases, J shed 0 bases, and the junction held 4 bases outside the gene matches. The CDR3 is made up of 15 amino acids. CDR3 region: CASRTGGPSNQPQHF. The CDR3 bases are TGTGCCAGTAGAACAGGGGGACCTAGCAATCAGCCCCAGCATTTT.

The chain has TRBV4-2 and TRBJ1-1, with a weak D call TRBD1 (6 bases). The CDR3 has 16 amino acids. Trimming removed 4 bases at V and 1 base at J, with 16 bases between. Germline V gene sequence: CDR1 LGHNA, CDR2 YNFKEQ. CDR3: CASSPLGGGRNTEAFF. CDR3 DNA: TGTGCCAGCAGCCCACTAGGGGGTGGGCGGAACACTGAAGCTTTCTTT.

V gene TRBV5-6 combines with J gene TRBJ1-1; D is uncertain. V was pared by 4 bases and J by 1 base, with 8 bases between. This CDR3 spans 13 amino acids. Germline values: CDR1 SGHDT, CDR2 YYEEEE. The CDR3 reads CASSLQRNTEAFF. The CDR3 DNA is TGTGCCAGCAGCCTACAGAGGAACACTGAAGCTTTCTTT.

This clone has a single count. The chain combines TRBV4-1 with TRBJ1-6; tentatively, D is TRBD1 (5 bases). The CDR3 length is 19 residues. V gave up 4 bases and J gave up 1 base, with 20 bases separating them. From germline, CDR1 is MGHRA and CDR2 YSYEKL. CDR3 residues: CASSPPPSAGLSYNSPLHF. DNA of the CDR3: TGCGCCAGCAGCCCTCCCCCTTCGGCAGGGCTTTCCTATAATTCACCCCTCCACTTT.

This chain uses TRBV4-1 with TRBJ2-5, with D unresolved. The ends were cut back, 0 bases at V and 1 base at J, with 15 bases in the middle. The CDR3 runs to 17 residues. Germline CDR1 is MGHRA and CDR2 is YSYEKL. CDR3 residues: CASSQDRSIFAQETQYF. CDR3 bases: TGCGCCAGCAGCCAAGATAGAAGCATCTTCGCCCAAGAGACCCAGTACTTC.

V usage is TRBV7-5 and J usage is TRBJ1-6; TRBD1 is taken as the D call from the table, unchecked against the DNA. TRBV7-5 is annotated as a pseudogene. CDR3 length equals 16 residues. CDR3 residues: CARSLEGQGIAEPLHF. DNA for the CDR3: TGTGCCAGAAGCTTAGAGGGACAGGGGATAGCTGAGCCCCTCCACTTT.

V is TRBV28 and J is TRBJ2-1, with a possible D match to TRBD2 (6 bases). V gave up 7 bases and J gave up 12 bases, with 16 bases separating them. The CDR3 extends over 12 amino acids. Germline V gene sequence: CDR1 MDHEN, CDR2 SYDVKM. CDR3 DNA: TGTGCCAGCAATTCGGGGGAAGGATGGCAGTTCTTC. Amino acid sequence: CASNSGEGWQFF.

The chain carries TRBV10-3 and TRBJ1-1; D is unresolved. Between the trimmed V and J ends, which lost 4 bases and 0 bases, there was a span of 6 bases. The CDR3 has 13 amino acids. CDR1 ENHRY and CDR2 SYGVKD come from the germline V gene. Here the CDR3 DNA reads TGTGCCATCAGTGGCCAGTTGAACACTGAAGCTTTCTTT. Translation gives CAISGQLNTEAFF.

The chain carries TRBV5-6 and TRBJ1-4; D uncertain. The V end lost 3 bases, the J end lost 4 bases, and 10 bases lay between the germline ends. Germline CDR1 reads SGHDT; CDR2 reads YYEEEE. This CDR3 contains 14 residues. CDR3: CASSSDGNNEKLFF. Here the CDR3 DNA reads TGTGCCAGCAGCTCGGACGGGAATAATGAAAAACTGTTTTTT.

V and J are TRBV11-3 and TRBJ2-1; possible D gene TRBD2, 6 bases. The length of the CDR3 is 12 residues. The germline V gene encodes CDR1 SGHNT and CDR2 YENEEA. Trimming stripped 5 bases from V and 6 bases from J, with 8 bases between. CDR3 amino acids: CASSPEGNEQFF. The CDR3 DNA reads as TGTGCCAGCAGCCCGGAGGGCAATGAGCAGTTCTTC.

The CDR3 DNA reads as TGCAGCGTTGTTGAGGAACATGCCTCCTACGAGCAGTACTTC. This codes for CSVVEEHASYEQYF. The rearrangement links TRBV29-1 to TRBJ2-7; D gene unclear. Trimming pared 4 bases from V and 0 bases from J, leaving 13 bases between. The CDR3 is 14 amino acids. Germline loops: CDR1 SQVTM, CDR2 ANQGSEA.